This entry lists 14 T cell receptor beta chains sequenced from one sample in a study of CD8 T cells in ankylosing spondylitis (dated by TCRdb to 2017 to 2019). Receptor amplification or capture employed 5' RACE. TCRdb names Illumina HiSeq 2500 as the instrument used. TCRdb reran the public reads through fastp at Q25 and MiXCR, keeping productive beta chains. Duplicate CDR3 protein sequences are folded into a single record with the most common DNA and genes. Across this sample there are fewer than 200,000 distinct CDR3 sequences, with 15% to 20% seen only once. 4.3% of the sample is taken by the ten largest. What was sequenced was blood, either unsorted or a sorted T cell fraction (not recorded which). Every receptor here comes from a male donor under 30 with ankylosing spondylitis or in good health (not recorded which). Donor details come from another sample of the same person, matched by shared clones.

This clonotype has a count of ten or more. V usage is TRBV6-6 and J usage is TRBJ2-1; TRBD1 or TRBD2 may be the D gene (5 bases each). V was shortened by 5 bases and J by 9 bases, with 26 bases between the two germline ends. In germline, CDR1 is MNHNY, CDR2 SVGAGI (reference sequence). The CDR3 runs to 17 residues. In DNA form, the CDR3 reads TGTGCCAGCAGTCCCCGGGGCAGAGGGCCTTCTCGCAGTGAGCAGTTCTTC. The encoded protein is CASSPRGRGPSRSEQFF.

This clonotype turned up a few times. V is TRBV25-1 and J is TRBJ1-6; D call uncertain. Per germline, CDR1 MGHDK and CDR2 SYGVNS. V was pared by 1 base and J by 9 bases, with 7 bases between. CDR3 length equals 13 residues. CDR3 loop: CASSESSSSPLHF. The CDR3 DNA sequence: TGTGCCAGCAGTGAATCTTCTAGTTCACCCCTCCACTTT.

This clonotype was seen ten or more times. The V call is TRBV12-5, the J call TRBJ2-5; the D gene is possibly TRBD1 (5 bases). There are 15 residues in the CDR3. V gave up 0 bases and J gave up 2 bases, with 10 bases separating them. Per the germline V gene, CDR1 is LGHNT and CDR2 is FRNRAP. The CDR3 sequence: CASGLVSGQQETQYF. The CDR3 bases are TGTGCTAGTGGTTTGGTGTCTGGACAACAAGAGACCCAGTACTTC.

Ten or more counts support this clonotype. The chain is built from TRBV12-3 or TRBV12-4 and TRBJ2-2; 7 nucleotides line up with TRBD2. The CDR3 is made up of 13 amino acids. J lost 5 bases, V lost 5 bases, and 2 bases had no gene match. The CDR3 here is CASSNGGTGELFF. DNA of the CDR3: TGTGCCAGCAGTAACGGGGGGACCGGGGAGCTGTTTTTT.

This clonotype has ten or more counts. The DNA of the CDR3 is TGTGCCAGCAGCTGGGGAACGGGTCCCACAGATACGCAGTATTTT. Translating it yields CASSWGTGPTDTQYF. This sequence joins TRBV28 and TRBJ2-3; D unclear. CDR3 length equals 15 residues. Trimming cost V 6 bases and J 2 bases, with 15 bases left between them. Per the germline V gene, CDR1 is MDHEN and CDR2 is SYDVKM.

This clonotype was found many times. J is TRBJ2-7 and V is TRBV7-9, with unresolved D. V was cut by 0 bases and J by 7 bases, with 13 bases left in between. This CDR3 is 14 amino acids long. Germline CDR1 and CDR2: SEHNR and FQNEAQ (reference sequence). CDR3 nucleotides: TGTGCCAGCAGCTTAGCTGGGGAATCTCGGGAGCAGTACTTC. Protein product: CASSLAGESREQYF.

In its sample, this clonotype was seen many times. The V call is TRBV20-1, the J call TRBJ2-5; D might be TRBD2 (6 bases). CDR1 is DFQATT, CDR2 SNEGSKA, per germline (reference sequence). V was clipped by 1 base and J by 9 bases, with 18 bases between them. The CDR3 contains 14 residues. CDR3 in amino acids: CSARAMTRPGAQYF. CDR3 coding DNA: TGCAGTGCTAGAGCCATGACTAGGCCGGGTGCCCAGTACTTC.

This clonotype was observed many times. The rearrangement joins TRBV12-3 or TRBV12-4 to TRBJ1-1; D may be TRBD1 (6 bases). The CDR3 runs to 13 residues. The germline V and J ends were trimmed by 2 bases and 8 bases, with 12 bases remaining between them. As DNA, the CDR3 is TGTGCCAGCAGTTTAAGGGGGGCGGTCGAAGCTTTCTTT. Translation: CASSLRGAVEAFF.

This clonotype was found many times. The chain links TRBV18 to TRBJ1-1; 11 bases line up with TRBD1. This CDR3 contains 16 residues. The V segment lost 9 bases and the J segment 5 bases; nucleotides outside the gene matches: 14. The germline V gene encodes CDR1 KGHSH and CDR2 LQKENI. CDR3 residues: CASLHRSGTGGTEAFF. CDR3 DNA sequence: TGTGCCAGTCTTCACAGATCCGGGACAGGGGGGACTGAAGCTTTCTTT.

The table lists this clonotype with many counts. CDR3 bases: TGTGCCAGCAGTTTAGCTATATCTTCAGGGCCTGAGACCCAGTACTTC. This gives the protein CASSLAISSGPETQYF. The genes are TRBV28 and TRBJ2-5, with D perhaps TRBD1 (5 bases). Germline CDR1 MDHEN, CDR2 SYDVKM. The CDR3 is 16 residues long. V was shortened by 2 bases and J by 5 bases, with 18 bases between the two germline ends.

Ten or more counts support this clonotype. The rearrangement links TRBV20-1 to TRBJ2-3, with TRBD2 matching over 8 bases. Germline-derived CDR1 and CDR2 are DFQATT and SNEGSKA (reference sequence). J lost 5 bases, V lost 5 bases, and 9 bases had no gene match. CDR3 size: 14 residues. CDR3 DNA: TGCAGTGCTGCCTCAGACAGCGGGGGAGATACGCAGTATTTT. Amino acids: CSAASDSGGDTQYF.

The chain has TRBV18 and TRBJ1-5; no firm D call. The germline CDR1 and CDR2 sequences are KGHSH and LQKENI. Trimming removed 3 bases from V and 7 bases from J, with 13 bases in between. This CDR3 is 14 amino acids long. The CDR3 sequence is CASSPGEVGQPQHF. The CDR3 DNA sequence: TGTGCCAGCTCACCCGGGGAGGTTGGACAGCCCCAGCATTTT.

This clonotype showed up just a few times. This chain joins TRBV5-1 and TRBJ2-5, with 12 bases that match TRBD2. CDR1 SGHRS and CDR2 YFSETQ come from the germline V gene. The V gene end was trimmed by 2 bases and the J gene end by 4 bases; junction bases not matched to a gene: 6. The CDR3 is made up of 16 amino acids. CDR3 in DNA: TGCGCCAGCAGCTTACAGACTAGCGGGAGAGGAGAGACCCAGTACTTC. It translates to CASSLQTSGRGETQYF. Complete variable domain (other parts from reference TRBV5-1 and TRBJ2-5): KAGVTQTPRYLIKTRGQQVTLSCSPISGHRSVSWYQQTPGQGLQFLFEYFSETQRNKGNFPGRFSGRQFSNSRSEMNVSTLELGDSALYLCASSLQTSGRGETQYFGPGTRLLVL.

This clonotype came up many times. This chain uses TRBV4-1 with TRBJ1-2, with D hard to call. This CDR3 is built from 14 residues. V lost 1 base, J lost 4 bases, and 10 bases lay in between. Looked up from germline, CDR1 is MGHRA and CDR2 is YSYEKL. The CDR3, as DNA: TGCGCCAGCAGCCAAGGAGGGAATTCCTATGGCTACACCTTC. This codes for CASSQGGNSYGYTF.